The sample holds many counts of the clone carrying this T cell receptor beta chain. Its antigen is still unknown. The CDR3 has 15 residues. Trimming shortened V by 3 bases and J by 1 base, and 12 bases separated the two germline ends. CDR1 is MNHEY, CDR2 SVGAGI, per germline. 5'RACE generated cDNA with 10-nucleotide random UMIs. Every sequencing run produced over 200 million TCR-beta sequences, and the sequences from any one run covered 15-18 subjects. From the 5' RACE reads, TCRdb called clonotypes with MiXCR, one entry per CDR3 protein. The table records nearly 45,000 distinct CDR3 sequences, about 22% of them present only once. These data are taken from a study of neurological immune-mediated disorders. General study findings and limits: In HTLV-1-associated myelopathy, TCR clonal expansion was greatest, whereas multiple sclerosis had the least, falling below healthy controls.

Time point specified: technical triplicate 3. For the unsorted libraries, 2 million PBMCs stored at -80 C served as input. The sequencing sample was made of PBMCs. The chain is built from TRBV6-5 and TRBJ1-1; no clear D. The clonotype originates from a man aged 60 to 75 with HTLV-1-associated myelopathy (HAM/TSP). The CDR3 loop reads CASSYRVGKNTEAFF. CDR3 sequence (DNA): TGTGCCAGCAGTTATAGGGTCGGTAAGAACACTGAAGCTTTCTTT.